This is a list of T cell receptor beta chains from one sample in a study of blood T cell repertoires in COVID-19. The method was immunoSEQ multiplex PCR; TCRdb's version includes in-frame clones alone and lacks a portion of them. The sample holds 150,000 to 200,000 clones; 90% are singletons and the top ten take roughly a sixth. The sequenced sample consisted of peripheral blood. Receptors originate from a man in his 60s with active or convalescent COVID-19. Each CDR3 is given with its conserved first and last residue. A D gene is named only where the DNA matches it firmly. The listing skips clone size in some rows; elsewhere it reads once, few, many or a size class.

>-|16|TRBV19|TRBD2|TRBJ2-1
TGTGCCAGTAGTGCCTTTTTAGCGGGAGTTAATAATGAGCAGTTCTTC
CASSAFLAGVNNEQFF
>-|13|TRBV7-9|-|TRBJ1-2
TGTGCCAGCAGCCCCGACTCAAACTATGGCTACACCTTC
CASSPDSNYGYTF
>-|13|TRBV11-3|-|TRBJ2-1
TGTGCCAGCAGCTTAGGGAGGGGAAATGAGCAGTTCTTC
CASSLGRGNEQFF
>-|14|TRBV19|-|TRBJ2-1
TGTGCCAGTAGTATGGACACCTCCTACAATGAGCAGTTCTTC
CASSMDTSYNEQFF
>large|17|TRBV4-1|TRBD1|TRBJ2-7
TGCGCCAGCAGCCATGAATTCCGTAGGGGGCGGACCTACGAGCAGTACTTC
CASSHEFRRGRTYEQYF
>-|14|TRBV7-9|-|TRBJ1-1
TGTGCCAGCAGGGAAACACAGTGGAACACTGAAGCTTTCTTT
CASRETQWNTEAFF
>-|14|TRBV19|-|TRBJ1-2
TGTGCCAGTAGTATCTTCCACAGTACGTATGGCTACACCTTC
CASSIFHSTYGYTF
>-|13|TRBV24-1|TRBD1|TRBJ1-1
TGTGCCACCAGTGACCGGGACAGTTCGGAAGCTTTCTTT
CATSDRDSSEAFF
>-|11|TRBV6-1|-|TRBJ2-7
TGTGCCAGCAGTGAATATTACGAGCAGTACTTC
CASSEYYEQYF
>-|12|TRBV20-1|-|TRBJ1-1
TGCAGTGCTAGTAGCGGGTACACTGAAGCTTTCTTT
CSASSGYTEAFF
>-|14|TRBV19|-|TRBJ1-2
TGTGCCAGTAGCTTGGACAGAGCTAACTATGGCTACACCTTC
CASSLDRANYGYTF
>-|15|TRBV2|-|TRBJ1-1
TGTGCCAGCAGTGGAATCAAGGTACTACTTGCTGAAGCTTTCTTT
CASSGIKVLLAEAFF
>once|14|TRBV6-4|TRBD2|TRBJ2-3
TGTGCCAGCAGGACTAGCGATCGCACAGATACGCAGTATTTT
CASRTSDRTDTQYF
>-|13|TRBV29-1|TRBD1|TRBJ1-4
TGCAGCGTTTACTGGACAGGGCGGGAAAAACTGTTTTTT
CSVYWTGREKLFF
>once|14|TRBV11-1|-|TRBJ1-6
TGTGCCAGCAGCTTCGCCGGGGATAATTCACCCCTCCACTTT
CASSFAGDNSPLHF
>-|13|TRBV30|-|TRBJ1-2
TGTGCCTGGACCACTTCGGGGGGCTATGGCTACACCTTC
CAWTTSGGYGYTF
>-|11|TRBV29-1|-|TRBJ2-5
TGCAGCGCTGAAGGCGGGGAGACCCAGTACTTC
CSAEGGETQYF
>-|14|TRBV5-4|TRBD2|TRBJ2-7
TGTGCCAGCAGCCTAAAGCGGGAGCGGGGAGAGCAGTACTTC
CASSLKRERGEQYF
>-|14|TRBV5-6|-|TRBJ1-4
TGTGCCAGCAGCTTGGAGGAGTTTGGGGAAAAACTGTTTTTT
CASSLEEFGEKLFF
>-|15|TRBV10-3|-|TRBJ1-6
TGTGCCATCAGAGTGGACAGCTCCTATAATTCACCCCTCCACTTT
CAIRVDSSYNSPLHF
>-|15|TRBV6-5|-|TRBJ2-1
TGTGCCAGCAGCTTAGCGCCCCTTGGCTACAATGAGCAGTTCTTC
CASSLAPLGYNEQFF
>-|13|TRBV5-1|-|TRBJ1-1
TGCGCCAGCAGCTTTCGGGGGAGTGATGAAGCTTTCTTT
CASSFRGSDEAFF
>once|16|TRBV7-9|-|TRBJ2-5
TGTGCCAGCAGCCCAGGCAGTCGTCAGTTCCAAGAGACCCAGTACTTC
CASSPGSRQFQETQYF
>-|15|TRBV11-2|-|TRBJ1-1
TGTGCCAGCAGCGAACAGGGTTTTATGAACACTGAAGCTTTCTTT
CASSEQGFMNTEAFF
>-|14|TRBV10-1|-|TRBJ1-1
TGCGCCAGCGGTTCAGGCGGGCCCAACACTGAAGCTTTCTTT
CASGSGGPNTEAFF
>-|15|TRBV19|-|TRBJ1-4
TGTGCCACCTCGAGCCAGGGTCGCCAGATGGAAAAACTGTTTTTT
CATSSQGRQMEKLFF
>-|13|TRBV5-1|-|TRBJ2-5
TGCGCCAGCAGTTGGGCAGATCAAGAGACCCAGTACTTC
CASSWADQETQYF
>-|15|TRBV6-5|TRBD1|TRBJ1-4
TGTGCCAGCAGTACCGGGGACAGGGTCCGTGAAAAACTGTTTTTT
CASSTGDRVREKLFF
>-|14|TRBV3-1/TRBV3-2|TRBD2|TRBJ2-1
TGTGCCAGCAGCCCCGGACTAGCCCGGGGTGAGCAGTTCTTC
CASSPGLARGEQFF
>once|15|TRBV5-1|-|TRBJ1-2
TGCGCCAGCAGCTTGGAGAGCCAGGGGAGTTATGGCTACACCTTC
CASSLESQGSYGYTF
>-|14|TRBV7-9|-|TRBJ1-2
TGTGCCAGCAAGATCGAGTTAGGGGACTATGGCTACACCTTC
CASKIELGDYGYTF
>-|16|TRBV16|-|TRBJ1-1
TGTGCCAGCAGCCAATCCGCCAGGGGATTGAACACTGAAGCTTTCTTT
CASSQSARGLNTEAFF
>-|15|TRBV7-8|-|TRBJ1-1
TGTGCCAGCAGCTTAGATTACAGGGAGTACACTGAAGCTTTCTTT
CASSLDYREYTEAFF
>-|13|TRBV27|TRBD1|TRBJ1-1
TGTGCCGCAGGGGGCTGGGGTTACACTGAAGCTTTCTTT
CAAGGWGYTEAFF
>-|18|TRBV11-3|TRBD2|TRBJ2-3
TGTGCCAGCAGCTACGTTTTTGCGCGGGAGGGGGGCACAGATACGCAGTATTTT
CASSYVFAREGGTDTQYF